These 9 T cell receptor beta chains share one sample of origin, sequenced in a study of technical replicates of blood from a few donors. The table came from immunoSEQ multiplex PCR; TCRdb's copy has only in-frame clones and leaves some out. The sample contains around 80,000 clones, about 97% of which appear only once. Sequenced sample: T cells isolated from PBMCs. The receptors shown here come from a human donor in good health.

The chain joins TRBV7-2 to TRBJ2-4, with D possibly matching TRBD1 (5 bases). Germline lookup yields CDR1 SGHTA and CDR2 FQGNSA. V was shortened by 5 bases and J by 2 bases, with 16 bases between the two germline ends. The CDR3 totals 16 residues. CDR3 sequence: CASSETVLGTKNIQYF. CDR3 in DNA: TGTGCCAGCAGCGAGACAGTCCTCGGAACCAAAAACATTCAGTACTTC.

The chain couples TRBV28 to TRBJ1-5; D is perhaps TRBD1 (6 bases). The CDR3 contains 16 residues. V gave up 6 bases and J gave up 7 bases, with 22 bases separating them. Germline V gene sequence: CDR1 MDHEN, CDR2 SYDVKM. CDR3 loop: CASSSLGAPQGQPQHF. The CDR3 DNA reads as TGTGCCAGCAGCTCCCTAGGGGCCCCCCAGGGGCAGCCCCAGCATTTT.

The rearrangement links TRBV7-3 to TRBJ2-2, with unresolved D. Germline V gives CDR1 SGHTA, CDR2 FQGTGA. CDR3 length equals 13 residues. V lost 6 bases to trimming and J lost 4 bases, with 9 bases between them. In nucleotides, the CDR3 is TGTGCCAGCAGTCCTGTAATCACCGGGGAGCTGTTTTTT. This translates into CASSPVITGELFF. Using reference TRBV7-3 and TRBJ2-2 for the parts outside the CDR3, the full variable domain is GAGVSQTPSNKVTEKGKYVELRCDPISGHTALYWYRQSLGQGPEFLIYFQGTGAADDSGLPNDRFFAVRPEGSVSTLKIQRTERGDSAVYLCASSPVITGELFFGEGSRLTVL.

J is TRBJ1-3 and V is TRBV7-3; 7 nucleotides line up with TRBD1. Germline V gene lookup returns CDR1 SGHTA and CDR2 FQGTGA. V was clipped by 6 bases and J by 8 bases; unmatched bases: 13. The CDR3 is 15 residues long. The CDR3 spells CASRHTGDPGDTIYF. The CDR3 coding sequence is TGTGCCAGCAGACATACAGGGGATCCGGGCGACACCATATATTTT.

J is TRBJ1-2 and V is TRBV30, with D tentatively TRBD1 (6 bases). V lost 2 bases and J 6 bases, leaving 22 bases between the germline ends. The germline V gene has CDR1 GTSNPN and CDR2 SVGIG (reference sequence). This CDR3 is built from 16 residues. CDR3 nucleotide sequence: TGTGCCTGGAGTAATTCCGGGACACCAGGTCGCAATGGCTACACCTTC. Protein sequence: CAWSNSGTPGRNGYTF.

V and J are TRBV5-4 and TRBJ2-5, with TRBD1 matching over 7 bases. The length of the CDR3 is 13 residues. Germline V lookup: CDR1 SGHNT, CDR2 YYREEE (reference sequence). With 4 bases clipped from V and 5 bases from J, the junction kept 5 bases outside the gene matches. This CDR3 reads CASSPTGFETQYF. In DNA, the CDR3 is TGTGCCAGCAGCCCGACAGGGTTTGAGACCCAGTACTTC. The complete variable domain, with remaining parts taken from reference TRBV5-4 and TRBJ2-5, reads ETGVTQSPTHLIKTRGQQVTLRCSSQSGHNTVSWYQQALGQGPQFIFQYYREEENGRGNFPPRFSGLQFPNYSSELNVNALELDDSALYLCASSPTGFETQYFGPGTRLLVL.

The count of this clone is one. The chain links TRBV30 to TRBJ1-5; 7 bases fit TRBD1. The CDR3 spans 13 residues. CDR1 GTSNPN and CDR2 SVGIG come from the germline V gene (reference sequence). The V gene end was trimmed by 0 bases and the J gene end by 7 bases; junction bases not matched to a gene: 3. The CDR3 is CAWSVRGDQPQHF. CDR3 nucleotides: TGTGCCTGGAGTGTCAGGGGGGACCAGCCCCAGCATTTT.

The V call is TRBV7-2, the J call TRBJ1-5; no reliable D call. The germline V gene encodes CDR1 SGHTA and CDR2 FQGNSA. This CDR3 is 16 amino acids long. V was clipped by 4 bases and J by 6 bases, with 19 bases between them. DNA for the CDR3: TGTGCCAGCAGCTCTAAGGATTTAGCGGTAGGTCAGCCCCAGCATTTT. It specifies CASSSKDLAVGQPQHF.

In its sample, this clone was seen once. The chain employs TRBV5-1 and TRBJ2-3, with 11 bases that match TRBD2. This CDR3 is built from 16 residues. Trimming removed 4 bases from V and 2 bases from J; junction bases left unmatched: 6. CDR1 and CDR2 (germline): SGHRS, YFSETQ. CDR3: CASSLRLAGYTDTQYF. DNA of the CDR3: TGCGCCAGCAGCCTTAGACTAGCGGGGTACACAGATACGCAGTATTTT.